The entry below describes one T cell receptor beta chain. This record belongs to a study of blood T cells in healthy people across ages. A J-beta primer mix and a sample-barcoded 5' primer were used in a second PCR of about 7 to 12 cycles. MiXCR was run by TCRdb on the 5' RACE reads, yielding one entry per CDR3 protein. The repertoire holds approximately 690,000 distinct CDR3 sequences, with roughly 43% as singletons. The sequenced material came from blood. The receptor was derived from a man at least 80 years old in good health.

In DNA, the CDR3 is TGTGCCAGTACAAAAGGGGGGCCCAGGGCTAATGAAAAACTGTTTTTT. As protein: CASTKGGPRANEKLFF. This sequence joins TRBV12-3 or TRBV12-4 and TRBJ1-4; the D gene is possibly TRBD1 (6 bases). CDR3 length: 16 residues. The V gene lost 9 bases and the J gene lost 3 bases, with 20 bases spanning the gap.